This T cell receptor (beta chain) was identified during a study of cytomegalovirus exposure and HLA in healthy donors. With 60 Vbeta and 13 Jbeta primers, the PCR was carried out. The table came from immunoSEQ multiplex PCR; TCRdb's copy has only in-frame clones and leaves some out. The sample consists of around 130,000 clones, over 70% of them appearing once. After removal of 5 bases from V and 7 bases from J, the junction contained 11 bases not matched to a gene. The CDR3 covers 15 residues. From germline, CDR1 is MDHEN and CDR2 SYDVKM. The sequence came from a woman aged 40 to 55 in good health and CMV-seropositive. The J gene is TRBJ2-5, the V gene TRBV28, with 9 bases aligning to TRBD1. Sequences were obtained from PBMCs. CDR3 coding DNA: TGTGCCAGCAGTCGACCGGACAGGGGCTTGGCGACCCAGTACTTC. Amino acid sequence: CASSRPDRGLATQYF.